Listed below are T cell receptor beta chains from one sample, sequenced in a study of metastatic and nonmetastatic thyroid tumors. MiXCR was used by TCRdb to re-call the PCR reads. The sample yields approximately 6,300 clones, roughly 20% seen once. Sequencing used adjacent normal tissue. These receptor sequences come from a female donor with papillary thyroid cancer or a benign thyroid nodule (not recorded which). Some clones in this sample may be carry-over from other donors' samples. CDR3s include the opening cysteine and the closing phenylalanine or tryptophan. Each record gives: V gene, clone size, J gene, D gene, CDR3 protein, CDR3 DNA. The D gene is left open where the match is weak. Clone size is given for some rows only: seen once, a few or many times, or a class if the clone is expanded.

v_gene: TRBV6-4; abundance: medium-sized; j_gene: TRBJ1-2; d_gene: TRBD1; CDR3aa: CASSGQGSRGYTF; CDR3nt: TGTGCCAGCAGTGGACAGGGAAGCCGGGGCTACACCTTC
v_gene: TRBV19; abundance: many; j_gene: TRBJ2-3; d_gene: .; CDR3aa: CATRRQGKSTDMQYF; CDR3nt: TGTGCCACGAGGAGGCAGGGGAAAAGCACAGATATGCAGTATTTT
v_gene: TRBV5-1; abundance: few; j_gene: TRBJ2-7; d_gene: .; CDR3aa: CASSLCTDEQYF; CDR3nt: TGCGCCAGCAGCCTCTGTACGGACGAGCAGTACTTC
v_gene: TRBV14; abundance: .; j_gene: TRBJ1-3; d_gene: .; CDR3aa: CASSQGGFSGNTICF; CDR3nt: TGTGCCAGTAGCCAAGGTGGATTTTCTGGAAACACCATATGTTTT
v_gene: TRBV6-1; abundance: few; j_gene: TRBJ2-2; d_gene: TRBD2; CDR3aa: CASSLYSGGAFGELFF; CDR3nt: TGTGCCAGCAGTTTATATAGCGGGGGGGCTTTCGGGGAGCTGTTTTTT
v_gene: TRBV20-1; abundance: .; j_gene: TRBJ2-1; d_gene: .; CDR3aa: CSASEIPETRLLRIF; CDR3nt: TGCAGTGCTAGCGAAATACCGGAGACCAGGCTCCTTCGGATCTTC
v_gene: TRBV6-1; abundance: few; j_gene: TRBJ2-1; d_gene: .; CDR3aa: CASSAPLGPNEQFF; CDR3nt: TGTGCCAGCAGCGCCCCCCTTGGCCCGAATGAGCAGTTCTTC
v_gene: TRBV24-1; abundance: .; j_gene: TRBJ2-1; d_gene: .; CDR3aa: CATSYRSCVNYNEQFF; CDR3nt: TGTGCCACCAGTTACCGGAGCTGTGTCAACTACAATGAGCAGTTCTTC
v_gene: TRBV5-1; abundance: medium-sized; j_gene: TRBJ1-5; d_gene: TRBD1; CDR3aa: CASSRTGGGNQPQHF; CDR3nt: TGCGCCAGCAGCCGGACAGGGGGCGGCAATCAGCCCCAGCATTTT
v_gene: TRBV28; abundance: medium-sized; j_gene: TRBJ1-4; d_gene: .; CDR3aa: CASSCKGSTNEKLFF; CDR3nt: TGTGCCAGCAGTTGCAAGGGGAGTACAAATGAAAAACTGTTTTTT
v_gene: TRBV6-6; abundance: few; j_gene: TRBJ1-6; d_gene: .; CDR3aa: CASSYSVNSPLHF; CDR3nt: TGTGCCAGCAGTTACTCGGTTAATTCACCCCTCCACTTT
v_gene: TRBV6-1; abundance: .; j_gene: TRBJ2-5; d_gene: .; CDR3aa: CASSSRGGSIMETQYF; CDR3nt: TGTGCCAGCAGTTCCAGGGGTGGAAGCATAATGGAGACCCAGTACTTC
v_gene: TRBV20-1; abundance: few; j_gene: TRBJ1-5; d_gene: .; CDR3aa: CSASGGPYQPQHF; CDR3nt: TGCAGTGCCTCCGGAGGTCCTTATCAGCCCCAGCATTTT
v_gene: TRBV6-1; abundance: .; j_gene: TRBJ1-1; d_gene: .; CDR3aa: CASSSIQAEAFF; CDR3nt: TGTGCCAGCTCCTCTATCCAAGCTGAAGCTTTCTTT
v_gene: TRBV5-1; abundance: medium-sized; j_gene: TRBJ2-5; d_gene: TRBD2; CDR3aa: CASSLFPGLDQETQYF; CDR3nt: TGCGCCAGCAGCTTGTTCCCTGGACTAGACCAAGAGACCCAGTACTTC
v_gene: TRBV29-1; abundance: many; j_gene: TRBJ1-4; d_gene: .; CDR3aa: CSVFTAGTEKLFF; CDR3nt: TGCAGCGTTTTCACCGCCGGGACCGAAAAACTGTTTTTT
v_gene: TRBV28; abundance: few; j_gene: TRBJ2-1; d_gene: TRBD2; CDR3aa: CASSPAGANEQFF; CDR3nt: TGTGCCAGCAGTCCTGCGGGAGCCAATGAGCAGTTCTTC
v_gene: TRBV5-1; abundance: .; j_gene: TRBJ1-2; d_gene: TRBD1; CDR3aa: CASSEGTGTEGIVGYTF; CDR3nt: TGCGCCAGCAGCGAAGGGACAGGGACCGAAGGGATCGTTGGCTACACCTTC
v_gene: TRBV27; abundance: medium-sized; j_gene: TRBJ1-2; d_gene: TRBD1; CDR3aa: CASSSRQGSYGYTF; CDR3nt: TGTGCCAGCAGTTCACGACAGGGTAGCTATGGCTACACCTTC
v_gene: TRBV2; abundance: medium-sized; j_gene: TRBJ1-2; d_gene: .; CDR3aa: CASSARVGYGYTF; CDR3nt: TGTGCCAGCAGTGCCAGGGTAGGCTATGGCTACACCTTC
v_gene: TRBV5-1; abundance: many; j_gene: TRBJ2-1; d_gene: .; CDR3aa: CASSYDRYNEQFF; CDR3nt: TGCGCCAGCAGCTATGACAGGTACAATGAGCAGTTCTTC
v_gene: TRBV7-6; abundance: few; j_gene: TRBJ2-3; d_gene: .; CDR3aa: CDSSPGTVADTQYF; CDR3nt: TGTGACAGCAGCCCCGGCACAGTGGCAGATACGCAGTATTTT
v_gene: TRBV3-1; abundance: medium-sized; j_gene: TRBJ1-1; d_gene: .; CDR3aa: CASSLGQLNTEAFF; CDR3nt: TGTGCCAGCAGCCTTGGACAGCTGAACACTGAAGCTTTCTTT
v_gene: TRBV10-3; abundance: .; j_gene: TRBJ2-1; d_gene: TRBD2; CDR3aa: CAISESPGLAGEGEQFF; CDR3nt: TGTGCCATCAGTGAGTCACCGGGACTAGCGGGAGAGGGGGAGCAGTTCTTC
v_gene: TRBV28; abundance: .; j_gene: TRBJ1-2; d_gene: TRBD1; CDR3aa: CASSTGTGIYGYTF; CDR3nt: TGTGCCAGCAGTACCGGGACAGGCATCTATGGCTACACCTTC
v_gene: TRBV5-1; abundance: .; j_gene: TRBJ2-7; d_gene: TRBD2; CDR3aa: CASSLDVSGRARSYEQYF; CDR3nt: TGCGCCAGCAGCTTGGATGTTAGCGGGAGGGCTAGGTCCTACGAGCAGTACTTC
v_gene: TRBV6-1; abundance: large; j_gene: TRBJ1-1; d_gene: .; CDR3aa: CASSKTILNTEAFF; CDR3nt: TGTGCCAGCAGCAAAACTATCCTGAACACTGAAGCTTTCTTT
v_gene: TRBV20-1; abundance: .; j_gene: TRBJ2-1; d_gene: TRBD2; CDR3aa: CSARIVAGNEQFF; CDR3nt: TGCAGTGCTAGAATTGTAGCGGGCAATGAGCAGTTCTTC
v_gene: TRBV4-1; abundance: medium-sized; j_gene: TRBJ2-6; d_gene: TRBD2; CDR3aa: CASSQVSGGAGANVLTF; CDR3nt: TGCGCCAGCAGCCAAGTGAGCGGGGGCGCAGGGGCCAACGTCCTGACTTTC
v_gene: TRBV5-1; abundance: many; j_gene: TRBJ2-3; d_gene: .; CDR3aa: CASSSGTYTDTQYF; CDR3nt: TGCGCCAGCAGCTCCGGGACCTACACAGATACGCAGTATTTT
v_gene: TRBV15; abundance: .; j_gene: TRBJ2-2; d_gene: .; CDR3aa: CATSSFGMANTGELFF; CDR3nt: TGTGCCACCAGCAGTTTCGGGATGGCGAACACCGGGGAGCTGTTTTTT
v_gene: TRBV5-1; abundance: medium-sized; j_gene: TRBJ2-1; d_gene: .; CDR3aa: CASSLGLEGEQFF; CDR3nt: TGCGCCAGCAGCCTGGGACTGGAGGGTGAGCAGTTCTTC
v_gene: TRBV12-3/TRBV12-4; abundance: few; j_gene: TRBJ1-2; d_gene: .; CDR3aa: CASSSEDSYYGYTF; CDR3nt: TGTGCCAGCAGCTCCGAGGACAGCTACTATGGCTACACCTTC
v_gene: TRBV5-1; abundance: .; j_gene: TRBJ2-7; d_gene: .; CDR3aa: CASSLDGAEQYF; CDR3nt: TGCGCCAGCAGCTTGGATGGGGCCGAGCAATACTTC
v_gene: TRBV5-1; abundance: medium-sized; j_gene: TRBJ2-1; d_gene: .; CDR3aa: CASSLLSGFTLNEQFF; CDR3nt: TGCGCCAGCAGCTTACTGAGCGGGTTTACCCTTAATGAGCAGTTCTTC
v_gene: TRBV7-9; abundance: .; j_gene: TRBJ2-7; d_gene: .; CDR3aa: CASSLGGVAYEQYF; CDR3nt: TGTGCCAGCAGCTTAGGAGGCGTAGCCTACGAGCAGTACTTC
v_gene: TRBV5-4; abundance: many; j_gene: TRBJ2-1; d_gene: .; CDR3aa: CASSFPSSLNEQFF; CDR3nt: TGTGCCAGCAGCTTCCCGTCTTCTCTCAATGAGCAGTTCTTC
v_gene: TRBV6-1; abundance: medium-sized; j_gene: TRBJ2-1; d_gene: TRBD2; CDR3aa: CASRALAGGVVEQFF; CDR3nt: TGTGCCAGCAGGGCACTAGCGGGAGGGGTTGTTGAGCAGTTCTTC
v_gene: TRBV28; abundance: many; j_gene: TRBJ2-7; d_gene: .; CDR3aa: CASSFWNYEQYF; CDR3nt: TGTGCCAGCAGTTTTTGGAACTACGAGCAGTACTTC
v_gene: TRBV3-1; abundance: many; j_gene: TRBJ2-7; d_gene: TRBD1; CDR3aa: CASSQKTGGYSYEQYF; CDR3nt: TGTGCCAGCAGCCAAAAGACAGGGGGCTACTCCTACGAGCAGTACTTC
v_gene: TRBV28; abundance: few; j_gene: TRBJ2-2; d_gene: TRBD2; CDR3aa: CASSLWKLAGGRGELFF; CDR3nt: TGTGCCAGCAGTTTATGGAAGCTAGCGGGAGGGCGCGGGGAGCTGTTTTTT
v_gene: TRBV6-1; abundance: medium-sized; j_gene: TRBJ1-5; d_gene: TRBD1; CDR3aa: CAITGTGGAGNQPQHF; CDR3nt: TGTGCCATTACCGGGACAGGGGGCGCGGGCAATCAGCCCCAGCATTTT
v_gene: TRBV9; abundance: few; j_gene: TRBJ1-6; d_gene: .; CDR3aa: CASSVVDSQNSPLHF; CDR3nt: TGTGCCAGCAGCGTAGTGGACAGTCAAAATTCACCCCTCCACTTT
v_gene: TRBV28; abundance: .; j_gene: TRBJ2-5; d_gene: .; CDR3aa: CASSLGGGQKGTQYF; CDR3nt: TGTGCCAGCAGTTTGGGGGGCGGACAAAAGGGGACCCAGTACTTC
v_gene: TRBV27; abundance: medium-sized; j_gene: TRBJ2-7; d_gene: .; CDR3aa: CASSFRHISYEQYF; CDR3nt: TGTGCCAGCAGTTTTCGACACATCTCCTACGAGCAGTACTTC
v_gene: TRBV5-1; abundance: medium-sized; j_gene: TRBJ1-2; d_gene: .; CDR3aa: CASSSMGGGYTF; CDR3nt: TGCGCCAGCAGCTCTATGGGGGGAGGCTACACCTTC
v_gene: TRBV6-5; abundance: .; j_gene: TRBJ1-1; d_gene: .; CDR3aa: CASSYPQVTGQTEAFF; CDR3nt: TGTGCCAGCAGCTACCCCCAAGTGACAGGTCAAACTGAAGCTTTCTTT